This T cell receptor beta chain was captured by sequencing in a study of blood T cells in healthy people across ages (dated by TCRdb to the mid-2010s). Some background on the complete study: In model experiments, template switching captured roughly one uniquely barcoded TCR beta cDNA molecule for every two T cells. The study measured age-related changes in TCR beta repertoire diversity using deep sequencing normalized with unique cDNA molecular identifiers. The donors were divided into four age groups: young (average around 15 years), middle-aged (about 40), aged (62) and long-lived (roughly 88). To avoid experimental bias, donors of different ages were randomly spread across the sequencing lanes. Two additional independent replicas of 1 million unique cDNA reads from the same blood draw were analyzed for two donors (one aged 18 to 29 and one aged 80 or older).

The investigation overall reported the following: As age increased, observed TCR beta diversity per million T cells dropped in a roughly linear way, and a significant reduction was already evident by age 40. The long-lived group showed more naive CD4+ T cells, fewer expanded clones and increased TCR diversity than the aged group, suggesting age selection. The CMV infection status of donors was not known, potentially confounding age-related changes in expanded clonotypes. A strong correlation was found between observed TCR beta diversity and the percentage of naive T cells measured by flow cytometry. Total diversity estimates from one million sequenced T cells were considered lower bounds and underestimates. Since profiling was done on bulk unsorted PBMCs, naive and antigen-experienced compartments could not be conclusively compared.

To note about this clonotype: Its binding antigen is unknown. Per-base qualities were not stored, and no clone one base away is much larger.

The donors were around 39 Caucasian individuals from Russia, aged roughly 6 to 90 years, who were systemically healthy. Each donor gave 8 to 10 milliliters of peripheral blood, drawn into EDTA-treated Vacutainer tubes. Ficoll-Paque density-gradient centrifugation was used to isolate PBMCs, with at least 7 million per sample. Total RNA was extracted from PBMCs with Trizol reagent, with at least 5.5 micrograms obtained per sample. The percentages of naive CD45RAhigh/CD27high T cells were determined by flow cytometry on a PBMC aliquot from every donor. To prepare the library, 5' RACE was applied. The listed sequencing device is Illumina HiSeq 2500. The second PCR ran for roughly 7 to 12 cycles and used a J-beta primer mix along with a sample-barcoded 5' primer. Each TCR beta cDNA molecule received a unique molecular identifier from a template-switch 5' adaptor carrying 12 random nucleotides. Each sample yielded at least 2.5 million CDR3-containing paired-end reads. All of the RNA was converted into first-strand cDNA using the Mint cDNA synthesis kit, with a TRBC-specific oligonucleotide serving as the primer. Following uracil-DNA glycosylase treatment, a first 18-cycle PCR with universal primers M1SS and BC2_uni_R was performed on all cDNA. Per the authors' processing: Normalization of each sample was performed by random selection of 1 million high-quality reads, each carrying a distinct molecular identifier. Reads sharing molecular identifiers were discarded rather than binned into consensus sequences. MiTCR, with a Q25 quality threshold and the strictest error-elimination algorithm, was used for CDR3 identification, clonotype clustering and error correction. A nonparametric unseen species model using Euler transformation provided a lower-bound estimate of total TCR beta diversity. TCRdb passed the public sequencing reads through fastp at Q25 and MiXCR, retaining productive beta sequences. Under each unique CDR3 protein, matching rows form one entry showing the most common genes and DNA. For this entry, the V and J calls and clone size follow TCRdb and not the study's own pipeline. In all, the sample holds hundreds of thousands of distinct CDR3 sequences, and 29% of those were seen once. Of the sample, 15% to 20% is held by the ten largest clones.

The germline V and J ends show losses of 2 bases and 6 bases respectively, and no gene match explains 4 bases of the junction. The CDR3 contains 15 residues, cysteine and phenylalanine counted. CDR3 DNA only is kept here, 45 bases in frame from base 1. The chain uses TRBV12-3 or TRBV12-4 and TRBJ2-1, with TRBD2 identical over 10 junction bases. The material sequenced was blood. This TCR derives from a woman over 75 in good health. The DNA sequence is given as TGTGCCAGCAGTTTATCTAGCGGGGGCCCCAATGAGCAGTTCTTC. Its protein is CASSLSSGGPNEQFF.